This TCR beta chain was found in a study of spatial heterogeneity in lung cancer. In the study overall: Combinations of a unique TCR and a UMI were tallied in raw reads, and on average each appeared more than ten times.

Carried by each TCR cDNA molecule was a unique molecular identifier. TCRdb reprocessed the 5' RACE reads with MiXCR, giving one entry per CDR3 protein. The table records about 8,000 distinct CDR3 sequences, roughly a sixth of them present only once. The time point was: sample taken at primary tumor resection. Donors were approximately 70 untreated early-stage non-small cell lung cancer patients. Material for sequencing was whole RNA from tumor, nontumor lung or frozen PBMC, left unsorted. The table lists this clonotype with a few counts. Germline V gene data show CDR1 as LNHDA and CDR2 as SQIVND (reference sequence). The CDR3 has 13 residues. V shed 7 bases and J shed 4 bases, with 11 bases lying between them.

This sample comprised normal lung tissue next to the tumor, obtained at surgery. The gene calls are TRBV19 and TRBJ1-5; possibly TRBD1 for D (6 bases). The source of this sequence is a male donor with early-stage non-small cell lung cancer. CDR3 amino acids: CASNGQPNQPQHF. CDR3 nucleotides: TGTGCCAGTAATGGACAGCCTAATCAGCCCCAGCATTTT.